Following are 22 T cell receptor beta chains from one sample sequenced in a study of blood T cell repertoires in COVID-19 (dated by TCRdb to about 2020). Library method: the immunoSEQ multiplex PCR assay. TCRdb took over this immuneACCESS table, retaining in-frame rearrangements with V and J assigned. Such tables are incomplete; in checked studies, under half of the missing clones stem from an unresolved V gene, and the remainder is unexplained. The sample yields tens of thousands of clones; 82% were counted once. The ten largest clones add up to around 20% of the sample. Specimen: peripheral blood. These receptors all stem from a human donor in a cohort sampled during active COVID-19.

The gene calls are TRBV12-3 or TRBV12-4 and TRBJ1-1, with 8 bases aligning to TRBD1. This CDR3 has 13 residues. Trimming at V came to 5 bases and at J to 5 bases, leaving 4 bases not matched to a gene. CDR3: CASSGQGRTEAFF. DNA for the CDR3: TGTGCCAGCAGTGGACAGGGTAGGACTGAAGCTTTCTTT.

This clone was detected only a few times. The chain employs TRBV4-2 and TRBJ2-7, with 7 bases that match TRBD1. The J segment lost 6 bases and the V segment lost 0 bases, leaving 14 bases of the junction unmatched. The CDR3 runs to 17 residues. From germline, CDR1 is LGHNA and CDR2 YNFKEQ. The DNA of the CDR3 is TGTGCCAGCAGCCAAGATGCCTCGGGCAGGCCAGGGGGCGAGCAGTACTTC. Its protein product is CASSQDASGRPGGEQYF.

The gene calls are TRBV4-3 and TRBJ2-5; the D gene is possibly TRBD2 (6 bases). There are 13 residues in the CDR3. Germline V gene lookup returns CDR1 LGHNA and CDR2 YSLEER. V was cut by 4 bases and J by 3 bases, with 9 bases left in between. For the CDR3, the DNA is TGCGCCAGCAGCCGGAGGGAAAAAGAGACCCAGTACTTC. It specifies CASSRREKETQYF.

The chain has TRBV15 and TRBJ2-1, with 9 bases matching TRBD2. The germline V gene encodes CDR1 LNHNV and CDR2 YYDKDF (reference sequence). V lost 0 bases to trimming and J lost 7 bases; unmatched junction nucleotides: 10. The length of the CDR3 is 17 residues. The CDR3 protein is CATSRDGGRGGQNEQFF. The CDR3 DNA sequence: TGTGCCACCAGCAGAGATGGTGGGCGGGGGGGCCAAAATGAGCAGTTCTTC.

The rearrangement uses TRBV19 and TRBJ1-5, with TRBD1 matching 8 bases. There are 13 residues in the CDR3. The germline V gene encodes CDR1 LNHDA and CDR2 SQIVND (reference sequence). Germline trimming cut 6 bases from V and 2 bases from J; bases unmatched to any gene: 0. The CDR3 loop reads CASRDRGNQPQHF. The DNA for the CDR3 is TGTGCCAGTAGGGACAGGGGCAATCAGCCCCAGCATTTT.

This clone was counted a few times. The chain uses TRBV12-3 or TRBV12-4 and TRBJ2-7; a weak D match, TRBD1 (5 bases). V was cut by 3 bases and J by 5 bases, with 11 bases left in between. This CDR3 region has 13 residues. As DNA, the CDR3 is TGTGCCAGCAGTTTTTCAGGGCCCCACGAGCAGTACTTC. Translating gives CASSFSGPHEQYF.

The chain combines TRBV6-5 with TRBJ1-5, with a possible D match to TRBD1 (5 bases). Germline loops: CDR1 MNHEY, CDR2 SVGAGI. The CDR3 covers 15 residues. V was clipped by 7 bases and J by 5 bases, with 18 bases between them. The CDR3 spells CASIQGLRLDQPQHF. The CDR3 DNA reads as TGTGCCAGCATTCAGGGTCTGAGGCTCGATCAGCCCCAGCATTTT.

The gene calls are TRBV4-2 and TRBJ1-3, with 7 bases identical to TRBD1. J gave up 0 bases and V 4 bases, and 6 bases lay outside the gene matches. This CDR3 region has 16 residues. Germline CDR1 and CDR2: LGHNA and YNFKEQ. CDR3 loop: CASSPPGQFSGNTIYF. The CDR3 nucleotides read TGTGCCAGCAGCCCCCCGGGACAGTTCTCTGGAAACACCATATATTTT.

A few counts support this clone. The V call is TRBV5-1, the J call TRBJ2-7, with D possibly TRBD1 on 5 matching bases. Trimming took 0 bases from V and 1 from J, leaving 11 bases between them. The CDR3 totals 15 residues. CDR1 is SGHRS and CDR2 is YFSETQ in the germline V gene. CDR3: CASSLGQSQSYEQYF. For the CDR3, the DNA is TGCGCCAGCAGCTTGGGACAGAGCCAATCCTACGAGCAGTACTTC.

This clone was seen once. This chain joins TRBV10-3 and TRBJ1-1; no reliable D call. Germline V gene data show CDR1 as ENHRY and CDR2 as SYGVKD. The CDR3 is 13 residues long. Trimming took off 1 base at V and 0 bases at J, with 3 bases between the two ends. The CDR3 region has the DNA TGTGCCATCAGTGAGTACATGAACACTGAAGCTTTCTTT. The encoded protein is CAISEYMNTEAFF.

The chain has TRBV6-2 or TRBV6-3 and TRBJ1-1; D remains unclear. The germline V gene encodes CDR1 MNHEY and CDR2 SVGEGT. Trimming took off 0 bases at V and 9 bases at J, with 8 bases between the two ends. The CDR3 runs to 12 residues. As DNA, the CDR3 is TGTGCCAGCAGTTACTCAGTGCAGAAAGCTTTCTTT. Residues: CASSYSVQKAFF.

The chain uses TRBV5-1 and TRBJ1-1; 7 nucleotides line up with TRBD1. V was clipped by 4 bases and J by 5 bases; unmatched bases: 11. Germline V CDR1 and CDR2: SGHRS, YFSETQ. The CDR3 is made up of 15 amino acids. The CDR3 loop is CASSLLDRVGTEAFF. The DNA of the CDR3 is TGCGCCAGCAGCCTCTTAGACAGGGTGGGGACTGAAGCTTTCTTT.

This clone was recorded once. This chain joins TRBV27 and TRBJ2-7; 10 positions match TRBD1. Germline lookup yields CDR1 MNHEY and CDR2 SMNVEV (reference sequence). This CDR3 comprises 19 residues. The V and J ends lost 1 base and 1 base, in that order; junction bases with no gene match: 13. CDR3 bases: TGTGCCAGCAGTTTATATCGCCCACTCGACAGGGGGCGTTCCTACGAGCAGTACTTC. Translation: CASSLYRPLDRGRSYEQYF.

The chain carries TRBV10-3 and TRBJ1-3, with unresolved D. V shed 2 bases and J shed 0 bases, with 17 bases lying between them. The CDR3 has 18 amino acids. Germline loops: CDR1 ENHRY, CDR2 SYGVKD. CDR3 region: CAISEQEEFLSSGNTIYF. The CDR3 DNA sequence: TGTGCCATCAGTGAGCAGGAGGAGTTCCTATCCTCTGGAAACACCATATATTTT.

This rearrangement joins TRBV4-1 to TRBJ1-3; D gene uncertain. Germline values: CDR1 MGHRA, CDR2 YSYEKL. This CDR3 has 16 amino acids. Trimming shortened V by 0 bases and J by 1 base, and 10 bases separated the two germline ends. Here the CDR3 reads CASSQDLGESGNTIYF. CDR3 DNA: TGCGCCAGCAGCCAAGACCTCGGGGAGTCTGGAAACACCATATATTTT.

The chain recombines TRBV13 with TRBJ2-7; 11 bases match TRBD2. The CDR3 totals 16 residues. V dropped 3 bases and J dropped 5; count of bases not matched to a gene: 9. CDR1 PRHDT and CDR2 FYEKMQ come from the germline V gene (reference sequence). CDR3 in DNA: TGTGCCAGCAGCTTGATAGCGGGGGGGCCCTGGCACGAGCAGTACTTC. Its protein product is CASSLIAGGPWHEQYF.

The chain employs TRBV6-2 or TRBV6-3 and TRBJ1-2; D is possibly TRBD1 (5 bases). Looked up from germline, CDR1 is MNHEY and CDR2 is SVGEGT. The V end was cut by 5 bases, the J end by 8 bases, with 15 bases between. The CDR3 runs 13 residues. In nucleotides, the CDR3 is TGTGCCAGCAGTCTCCTCCAGGGATCCGGCTACACCTTC. It codes for CASSLLQGSGYTF.

The chain joins TRBV30 to TRBJ1-1; D might be TRBD1 (5 bases). V gave up 3 bases and J gave up 7 bases, with 15 bases separating them. The CDR3 totals 13 residues. The germline gives CDR1 GTSNPN, CDR2 SVGIG (reference sequence). The chain's CDR3 is CAWRGARELEAFF. In DNA, the CDR3 is TGTGCCTGGAGAGGGGCCCGGGAGCTTGAAGCTTTCTTT.

The rearrangement uses TRBV15 and TRBJ1-1, with D uncertain. The V gene's germline CDR1 is LNHNV and CDR2 YYDKDF (reference sequence). The ends were cut back, 1 base at V and 1 base at J, with 4 bases in the middle. This CDR3 is 13 amino acids long. The CDR3 DNA reads TGTGCCACCAGCAGAGTACAGAACACTGAAGCTTTCTTT. It encodes CATSRVQNTEAFF.

This clone was recorded a few times. V usage is TRBV4-2 and J usage is TRBJ1-6, with TRBD1 matching 11 bases. The CDR3 length is 16 residues. V was clipped by 5 bases and J by 8 bases; unmatched bases: 8. Germline V gives CDR1 LGHNA, CDR2 YNFKEQ. The CDR3 reads CASSGARTGGDSPLHF. CDR3 sequence (DNA): TGTGCCAGCAGCGGAGCGAGGACAGGGGGCGATTCACCCCTCCACTTT.

V and J are TRBV10-3 and TRBJ2-7; TRBD2 might be the D (6 bases). V shed 3 bases and J shed 9 bases, with 18 bases lying between them. Germline CDR1 ENHRY, CDR2 SYGVKD. The CDR3 totals 14 residues. The CDR3 sequence is CAISDNSGFGGQYF. In DNA form, the CDR3 reads TGTGCCATCAGTGACAATTCAGGGTTCGGGGGGCAGTACTTC.

The gene calls are TRBV28 and TRBJ1-3; no clear D gene. Germline CDR1 MDHEN, CDR2 SYDVKM. This CDR3 region has 12 residues. Trimming took 6 bases from V and 3 from J, leaving 6 bases between them. The chain's CDR3 is CASRPGGNTIYF. The CDR3 DNA sequence: TGTGCCAGCAGGCCCGGTGGAAACACCATATATTTT.